This T cell receptor (beta chain) was sequenced in a study of cytomegalovirus exposure and HLA in healthy donors. Across the study: The same platform as the approximately 670 first-cohort repertoires was used for the 95 to 150 validation repertoires, a later analysis reported. Study outcomes and limitations: While the bulk of TCR sequences proved rare, some public TCRs turned up in many donors. In vitro assays verified that a few CMV-associated chains recognized CMV antigens specifically. Researchers catalogued about 150 TCR beta chains as cytomegalovirus-associated.

Losses at the gene ends were 1 base for V and 3 bases for J; bases not matched to a gene: 6. This CDR3 contains 16 residues. The germline gives CDR1 GTSNPN, CDR2 SVGIG (reference sequence). A word on this clone: Antigen: not known.

Only in-frame clones appear in the TCRdb table, and some are missing; sequencing was by immunoSEQ multiplex PCR. The table has 120,000 to 150,000 clones, around 86% seen once. The sequencing sample was made of PBMCs. V and J are TRBV30 and TRBJ2-3, with 11 bases identical to TRBD2. The receptor comes from a man between 18 and 35 years old in good health and CMV-seropositive. CDR3 residues: CAWSGHSGGATDTQYF. DNA for the CDR3: TGTGCCTGGAGTGGCCATAGCGGGGGGGCGACAGATACGCAGTATTTT. The full variable domain, in which reference TRBV30 and TRBJ2-3 provide the parts outside the CDR3, is SQTIHQWPATLVQPVGSPLSLECTVEGTSNPNLYWYRQAAGRGLQLLFYSVGIGQISSEVPQNLSASRPQDRQFILSSKKLLLSDSGFYLCAWSGHSGGATDTQYFGPGTRLTVL.